These 26 T cell receptor beta chains were sequenced from one sample in a study of blood T cell repertoires in COVID-19. Assay used: immunoSEQ multiplex PCR; TCRdb lists only in-frame clones, some missing. Seen here are roughly 130,000 clones, about four fifths observed once, and the top ten hold about 9.9%. Sequencing was performed on peripheral blood. The source is a man aged 35 to 55 with active or convalescent COVID-19.

J is TRBJ2-7 and V is TRBV4-2, with TRBD1 matching 8 bases. The CDR3 contains 16 residues. The V gene end was trimmed by 0 bases and the J gene end by 5 bases; junction bases not matched to a gene: 9. Germline V gene sequence: CDR1 LGHNA, CDR2 YNFKEQ. The CDR3 region has the DNA TGTGCCAGCAGCCAAGATACCGGACAGGGAGTCCACGAGCAGTACTTC. This sequence encodes CASSQDTGQGVHEQYF.

The chain carries TRBV7-2 and TRBJ1-6; 7 nucleotides match TRBD1. The germline CDR1 and CDR2 sequences are SGHTA and FQGNSA. This CDR3 is 17 amino acids long. Losses at the gene ends were 1 base for V and 2 bases for J; bases not matched to a gene: 5. The CDR3 loop is CASSLDGQEAYNSPLHF. In DNA form, the CDR3 reads TGTGCCAGCAGCTTAGATGGACAGGAGGCCTATAATTCACCCCTCCACTTT.

The chain recombines TRBV3-1 (or the pseudogene TRBV3-2) with TRBJ2-2; D possibly corresponds to TRBD1 (5 bases). CDR1 is LGHDT and CDR2 is YNNKEL in the germline V gene (reference sequence). The CDR3 length is 16 residues. V was clipped by 2 bases and J by 1 base, with 11 bases between them. CDR3 bases: TGTGCCAGCAGCCAACCTCAGGGTTTGAACACCGGGGAGCTGTTTTTT. Translating it yields CASSQPQGLNTGELFF.

This clone appeared a few times. The gene calls are TRBV7-9 and TRBJ2-1, with 7 bases that match TRBD1. Germline V gives CDR1 SEHNR, CDR2 FQNEAQ (reference sequence). There are 15 residues in the CDR3. V was clipped by 0 bases and J by 4 bases; unmatched bases: 3. The CDR3 DNA reads as TGTGCCAGCAGCTTAGCGGGGACAGCTTACAATGAGCAGTTCTTC. It codes for CASSLAGTAYNEQFF.

The V call is TRBV20-1, the J call TRBJ2-5, with TRBD2 identical over 13 bases. Germline V lookup: CDR1 DFQATT, CDR2 SNEGSKA (reference sequence). This CDR3 is 15 amino acids long. V trimming: 3 bases; J trimming: 3 bases; junction bases outside the gene matches: 4. CDR3 residues: CSASLGLAGEETQYF. CDR3 in DNA: TGCAGTGCTAGTTTAGGACTAGCGGGGGAAGAGACCCAGTACTTC.

This clone was recorded many times. V is TRBV3-1 (or the pseudogene TRBV3-2) and J is TRBJ1-4, with a possible D match to TRBD1 (6 bases). Trimming shortened V by 4 bases and J by 8 bases, and 14 bases separated the two germline ends. CDR3 length equals 14 residues. Germline V CDR1 and CDR2: LGHDT, YNNKEL (reference sequence). CDR3 sequence (DNA): TGTGCCAGCAGCCGCCAGGGCCAGGGGGAAAAACTGTTTTTT. This codes for CASSRQGQGEKLFF.

The chain recombines TRBV20-1 with TRBJ1-5, with TRBD1 as a possible D gene (6 bases). Trimming took 3 bases from V and 5 from J, leaving 11 bases between them. The germline gives CDR1 DFQATT, CDR2 SNEGSKA (reference sequence). This CDR3 spans 13 amino acids. The CDR3 is CSASVPGDQPQHF. Here the CDR3 DNA reads TGCAGTGCTAGTGTTCCAGGGGATCAGCCCCAGCATTTT.

The V and J genes are TRBV6-6 and TRBJ1-1; unclear D gene. Germline-derived CDR1 and CDR2 are MNHNY and SVGAGI (reference sequence). Trimming removed 2 bases from V and 6 bases from J, with 16 bases in between. CDR3 size: 15 residues. The CDR3 is CASSYREGREAEAFF. The CDR3 DNA follows: TGTGCCAGCAGTTACCGAGAGGGAAGGGAGGCTGAAGCTTTCTTT.

This clone is deemed medium-sized. This sequence joins TRBV4-1 and TRBJ1-1; D is perhaps TRBD1 (5 bases). This CDR3 is built from 14 residues. Germline CDR1 MGHRA, CDR2 YSYEKL. Trimming left V 6 bases short and J 4 bases short, with 15 bases between. The CDR3 here is CASRTVGLGTEAFF. CDR3 bases: TGCGCCAGCAGGACAGTCGGGTTAGGCACTGAAGCTTTCTTT.

The chain recombines TRBV24-1 with TRBJ2-3; 8 bases agree with TRBD1. Germline trimming cut 1 base from V and 6 bases from J; bases unmatched to any gene: 5. The CDR3 is 15 residues long. Germline lookup yields CDR1 KGHDR and CDR2 SFDVKD. CDR3 DNA sequence: TGTGCCACCAGTGATTTTGGACAGGGAAGCGATACGCAGTATTTT. Translating gives CATSDFGQGSDTQYF.

V is TRBV27 and J is TRBJ2-7; no definite D call. CDR1 is MNHEY, CDR2 SMNVEV, per germline (reference sequence). The germline V and J ends were trimmed by 6 bases and 2 bases, with 11 bases remaining between them. The length of the CDR3 is 13 residues. DNA of the CDR3: TGTGCCAGCAGGCAACATCAGACCTACGAGCAGTACTTC. Translation gives CASRQHQTYEQYF.

The chain links TRBV4-1 to TRBJ2-5; possibly TRBD2 for D (6 bases). There are 14 residues in the CDR3. V was trimmed by 3 bases and J by 3 bases, leaving 11 bases between them. Per germline, CDR1 MGHRA and CDR2 YSYEKL. The CDR3 DNA reads as TGCGCCAGCAGCCAGGGGACTTTTAAAGAGACCCAGTACTTC. Encoded protein: CASSQGTFKETQYF.

The chain combines TRBV4-1 with TRBJ2-3; 7 nucleotides align to TRBD1. This CDR3 is built from 17 residues. V gave up 1 base and J gave up 0 bases; unmatched junction bases: 7. The germline V gene encodes CDR1 MGHRA and CDR2 YSYEKL. CDR3: CASSQGTGPTSTDTQYF. The DNA of the CDR3 is TGCGCCAGCAGCCAAGGGACAGGACCAACGAGCACAGATACGCAGTATTTT.

The chain joins TRBV30 to TRBJ1-2, with 8 bases aligning to TRBD1. CDR3 length equals 13 residues. Germline-derived CDR1 and CDR2 are GTSNPN and SVGIG (reference sequence). V dropped 2 bases and J dropped 6; count of bases not matched to a gene: 5. The CDR3 coding sequence is TGTGCCTGGAGTAACAGGGGGGGTAATGGCTACACCTTC. Amino acids: CAWSNRGGNGYTF.

This clone was seen a few times. The chain employs TRBV4-1 and TRBJ2-7, with 7 bases that match TRBD1. V shed 3 bases and J 4 bases; nucleotides not matched to a gene: 15. Germline values: CDR1 MGHRA, CDR2 YSYEKL. CDR3 length equals 17 residues. CDR3 sequence: CASSHPVSGQSSYEQYF. The CDR3 bases are TGCGCCAGCAGCCACCCCGTATCGGGACAGTCTTCTTACGAGCAGTACTTC.

This rearrangement joins TRBV6-5 to TRBJ1-2; D unclear. The CDR3 is 15 amino acids. Trimming cost V 0 bases and J 6 bases, with 14 bases left between them. Germline loops: CDR1 MNHEY, CDR2 SVGAGI. CDR3 bases: TGTGCCAGCAGTTACTCGACGGCCCGCCGGGATGGCTACACCTTC. It translates to CASSYSTARRDGYTF.

The chain employs TRBV11-2 and TRBJ2-7; D might be TRBD1 (6 bases). Trimming cost V 3 bases and J 4 bases, with 13 bases left between them. Germline V gene data show CDR1 as SGHAT and CDR2 as FQNNGV. This CDR3 has 14 residues. The CDR3 spells CASSFPGQYYEQYF. The CDR3 nucleotides read TGTGCCAGCAGCTTTCCAGGACAGTATTACGAGCAGTACTTC.

The chain couples TRBV20-1 to TRBJ2-5; possible D gene TRBD2, 5 bases. The V gene lost 3 bases and the J gene lost 5 bases, with 7 bases spanning the gap. The CDR3 length is 11 residues. Per the germline V gene, CDR1 is DFQATT and CDR2 is SNEGSKA (reference sequence). The CDR3 DNA follows: TGCAGTGCTAGTAGGGAGGAGACCCAGTACTTC. Translation: CSASREETQYF.

The chain uses TRBV7-9 and TRBJ1-2; 9 nucleotides align to TRBD1. CDR1 SEHNR and CDR2 FQNEAQ come from the germline V gene (reference sequence). The junction had 10 bases not matched to a gene; V was cut back by 6 bases and J by 8 bases. The CDR3 runs 14 residues. The chain's CDR3 is CASRPPGQGGGYTF. CDR3 nucleotides: TGTGCCAGCAGACCTCCGGGACAGGGCGGAGGCTACACCTTC.

The genes are TRBV7-2 and TRBJ1-2; perhaps TRBD1 as D (5 bases). With 4 bases removed from V and 4 bases from J, the gap between germline ends came to 13 bases. The germline V gene encodes CDR1 SGHTA and CDR2 FQGNSA. This CDR3 comprises 14 residues. CDR3 coding DNA: TGTGCCAGCAGCTCCGACAGCAGCCTCTATGGCTACACCTTC. This sequence encodes CASSSDSSLYGYTF.

The chain employs TRBV7-2 and TRBJ1-5, with D perhaps TRBD1 (5 bases). V lost 2 bases to trimming and J lost 7 bases, with 12 bases between them. Germline V gene lookup returns CDR1 SGHTA and CDR2 FQGNSA. This CDR3 region has 14 residues. The DNA of the CDR3 is TGTGCCAGCAGCTTACAGGGTGGTGACCAGCCCCAGCATTTT. Translated, it gives CASSLQGGDQPQHF.

The gene calls are TRBV20-1 and TRBJ1-5; D is possibly TRBD1 (5 bases). The germline V gene encodes CDR1 DFQATT and CDR2 SNEGSKA (reference sequence). The length of the CDR3 is 13 residues. The V end lost 6 bases, the J end lost 2 bases, and 11 bases lay between the germline ends. The DNA for the CDR3 is TGCAGTGCCAGTCGGGGGGGCAATCAGCCCCAGCATTTT. Its translation: CSASRGGNQPQHF.

V usage is TRBV4-1 and J usage is TRBJ1-1, with D perhaps matching TRBD1 (5 bases). The CDR3 totals 15 residues. CDR1 and CDR2 from the germline V gene are MGHRA and YSYEKL. With 4 bases removed from V and 0 bases from J, the gap between germline ends came to 12 bases. CDR3 sequence: CASSPQPTVNTEAFF. The CDR3 nucleotides are TGCGCCAGCAGCCCCCAGCCGACAGTGAACACTGAAGCTTTCTTT.

The chain couples TRBV2 to TRBJ1-5; 8 bases are shared with TRBD1. This CDR3 contains 14 residues. V was clipped by 7 bases and J by 3 bases; unmatched bases: 5. Germline-derived CDR1 and CDR2 are SNHLY and FYNNEI. The CDR3 loop is CASTGGGFNQPQHF. In DNA form, the CDR3 reads TGTGCCAGCACAGGGGGCGGGTTCAATCAGCCCCAGCATTTT.

This clone showed up just once. The gene calls are TRBV24-1 and TRBJ2-2, with a possible D match to TRBD1 (6 bases). CDR3 length equals 13 residues. Germline V lookup: CDR1 KGHDR, CDR2 SFDVKD. Trimming shortened V by 4 bases and J by 8 bases, and 10 bases separated the two germline ends. The CDR3 bases are TGTGCCACCAGTGACTCAGGGGTAGGGGAGCTGTTTTTT. It encodes CATSDSGVGELFF.

The V gene is TRBV19, the J gene TRBJ2-3; 8 bases line up with TRBD2. J was trimmed by 0 bases and V by 3 bases; bases with no gene match: 5. CDR3 length: 16 residues. In germline, CDR1 is LNHDA, CDR2 SQIVND (reference sequence). Here the CDR3 DNA reads TGTGCCAGTAGTATTTACGGGGGGGCTAGCACAGATACGCAGTATTTT. This gives the protein CASSIYGGASTDTQYF.